Shown below are 19 T cell receptor beta chains from a single sample sequenced in a study of T-cell reconstitution after alpha-beta-depleted transplantation in children. A TCRbeta library incorporating unique molecular identifiers was prepared. Via MiXCR, TCRdb re-called the PCR reads, giving one row per CDR3 protein. This sample has about 250,000 distinct CDR3 sequences, with 20% to 30% found just once. The sequenced sample was PBMCs, mostly from graft donor cells, obtained 360 days after TCRalphabeta/CD19-depleted stem cell transplant. Receptors were obtained from a female patient younger than 10 who had a stem cell transplant for congenital amegakaryocytic thrombocytopenia, so the T cells may come from the graft donor.

This clonotype was seen more than once but under ten times. The chain's CDR3 is CASSDRDDEQFF. The CDR3 nucleotides are TGTGCCAGCAGCGACAGGGACGATGAGCAGTTCTTC. V usage is TRBV7-9 and J usage is TRBJ2-1, with TRBD1 identical over 7 bases. Germline CDR1 SEHNR, CDR2 FQNEAQ (reference sequence). Trimming took 5 bases from V and 8 from J; bases not matched to a gene: 3. This CDR3 has 12 amino acids. The full variable domain, in which reference TRBV7-9 and TRBJ2-1 provide the parts outside the CDR3, is DTGVSQNPRHKITKRGQNVTFRCDPISEHNRLYWYRQTLGQGPEFLTYFQNEAQLEKSRLLSDRFSAERPKGSFSTLEIQRTEQGDSAMYLCASSDRDDEQFFGPGTRLTVL.

This clonotype was detected only a few times. The rearrangement links TRBV3-1 to TRBJ1-2, with a weak D call TRBD1 (5 bases). This CDR3 has 15 amino acids. V dropped 2 bases and J dropped 10 bases, with 20 bases sitting between them. The V gene's germline CDR1 is LGHDT and CDR2 YNNKEL (reference sequence). CDR3 sequence reads: CASSQSQTWTPHYTF. In DNA form, the CDR3 reads TGTGCCAGCAGCCAAAGTCAGACGTGGACACCTCACTACACCTTC.

In this sample, this clonotype turned up a few times. The genes are TRBV20-1 and TRBJ2-6, with 11 positions matching TRBD2. The CDR3 consists of 19 residues. Germline V lookup: CDR1 DFQATT, CDR2 SNEGSKA (reference sequence). V lost 3 bases, J lost 3 bases, and 13 bases stayed unmatched. DNA of the CDR3: TGCAGTGCTAGCGCCTTCGCAACTAGCGGGAGAGGTGGGGCCAACGTCCTGACTTTC. Protein product: CSASAFATSGRGGANVLTF.

The chain joins TRBV12-3 or TRBV12-4 to TRBJ2-1, with TRBD2 identical over 13 bases. The CDR3 has 14 amino acids. In nucleotides, the CDR3 is TGTGCGTCCTCGGGACTAGCGGGGATCAATGAGCAGTTCTTC. As protein: CASSGLAGINEQFF.

This clonotype was detected a few times. V and J are TRBV4-1 and TRBJ2-2; D ambiguous. Germline V lookup: CDR1 MGHRA, CDR2 YSYEKL. Trimming took 1 base from V and 10 from J, leaving 13 bases between them. This CDR3 has 14 amino acids. The CDR3 here is CASSQGHLPEELFF. The DNA for the CDR3 is TGCGCCAGCAGCCAAGGACATTTACCGGAGGAGCTGTTTTTT.

This clonotype showed up just a few times. This chain links TRBV5-1 with TRBJ2-3, with 8 positions matching TRBD1. There are 15 residues in the CDR3. CDR1 is SGHRS and CDR2 is YFSETQ in the germline V gene. J gave up 2 bases and V 3 bases, and 5 bases lay outside the gene matches. DNA for the CDR3: TGCGCCAGCAGCTCGGACAGGGCCCTCACAGATACGCAGTATTTT. Its protein product is CASSSDRALTDTQYF.

In this sample, this clonotype turned up a few times. The V gene is TRBV24-1, the J gene TRBJ2-3; 9 positions agree with TRBD2. Germline assignment: CDR1 KGHDR and CDR2 SFDVKD. V lost 0 bases, J lost 5 bases, and 5 bases stayed unmatched. The CDR3 spans 16 residues. CDR3 nucleotides: TGTGCCACCAGTGATTTGGGAGCGGGGGGCATAGATACGCAGTATTTT. Protein: CATSDLGAGGIDTQYF.

At least ten counts were recorded for this clonotype. This sequence joins TRBV13 and TRBJ1-1; D is ambiguous. From germline, CDR1 is PRHDT and CDR2 FYEKMQ (reference sequence). The CDR3 spans 15 residues. V was cut by 5 bases and J by 0 bases, with 13 bases left in between. The CDR3 here is CASSVRTDLNTEAFF. CDR3 DNA sequence: TGTGCCAGCAGCGTCCGGACGGACCTGAACACTGAAGCTTTCTTT.

This chain joins TRBV5-4 and TRBJ2-1; 9 nucleotides match TRBD2. The J segment lost 7 bases and the V segment lost 4 bases, leaving 12 bases of the junction unmatched. The V gene's germline CDR1 is SGHNT and CDR2 YYREEE (reference sequence). The CDR3 totals 16 residues. The CDR3 nucleotides read TGTGCCAGCAGCCCGGGGGGAGCTAGCGGGGAAAATGAGCAGTTCTTC. As protein: CASSPGGASGENEQFF.

This clonotype was detected only a few times. The V call is TRBV5-6, the J call TRBJ1-4; D is uncertain. The V gene lost 3 bases and the J gene lost 8 bases, with 17 bases spanning the gap. The CDR3 runs to 15 residues. Looked up from germline, CDR1 is SGHDT and CDR2 is YYEEEE. The CDR3 DNA reads TGTGCCAGCAGCTCCTATAGCCGCGATGCGGAAAAACTGTTTTTT. This gives the protein CASSSYSRDAEKLFF.

The rearrangement uses TRBV25-1 and TRBJ2-2; D is unresolved. The germline gives CDR1 MGHDK, CDR2 SYGVNS. V shed 5 bases and J shed 4 bases, with 8 bases lying between them. The CDR3 totals 13 residues. CDR3 region: CASSQRFTGELFF. CDR3 nucleotide sequence: TGTGCCAGCAGTCAAAGGTTCACCGGGGAGCTGTTTTTT.

The chain is built from TRBV24-1 and TRBJ2-3; a possible D gene is TRBD2 (7 bases). Germline values: CDR1 KGHDR, CDR2 SFDVKD. This CDR3 has 16 residues. V lost 4 bases, J lost 4 bases, and 17 bases lay in between. CDR3 nucleotide sequence: TGTGCCACCAGTGACACTAGGGGGGGAACGTCAGATACGCAGTATTTT. Amino acids: CATSDTRGGTSDTQYF.

This clonotype was picked up many times. The chain combines TRBV12-3 or TRBV12-4 with TRBJ2-6, with D hard to call. This CDR3 has 14 amino acids. The V end lost 2 bases, the J end lost 1 base, and 3 bases lay between the germline ends. CDR3 sequence: CASSLSSGANVLTF. The DNA of the CDR3 is TGTGCCAGCAGTTTATCGTCTGGGGCCAACGTCCTGACTTTC.

This clonotype has just a few counts. This chain uses TRBV5-1 with TRBJ2-3, with D perhaps TRBD1 or TRBD2 (6 bases each). Germline V CDR1 and CDR2: SGHRS, YFSETQ. The CDR3 extends over 16 amino acids. The V end was cut by 4 bases, the J end by 0 bases, with 15 bases between. The CDR3 DNA sequence: TGCGCCAGCAGCATTCCACAAGGGGGGAGCACAGATACGCAGTATTTT. Translated: CASSIPQGGSTDTQYF.

Here the CDR3 DNA reads TGCGCCAGCAGCTTGTATACGGGGGATGTTTACGAGCAGTACTTC. It yields the protein CASSLYTGDVYEQYF. The chain carries TRBV5-1 and TRBJ2-7; maybe TRBD2 (6 bases). In germline, CDR1 is SGHRS, CDR2 YFSETQ. The germline V and J ends were trimmed by 1 base and 4 bases, with 15 bases remaining between them. The CDR3 has 15 residues.

This clonotype was counted only a few times. The J gene is TRBJ2-1, the V gene TRBV19; TRBD2 matches at 8 bases. The trim removed 0 bases at V and 3 bases at J, leaving 10 bases unmatched. This CDR3 is built from 18 residues. Germline CDR1 reads LNHDA; CDR2 reads SQIVND (reference sequence). CDR3 sequence reads: CASSIDPFPGGHYNEQFF. The CDR3 DNA follows: TGTGCCAGTAGTATAGATCCTTTTCCGGGAGGGCACTACAATGAGCAGTTCTTC.

This clonotype was found a few times. J is TRBJ2-3 and V is TRBV12-3 or TRBV12-4; TRBD2 agrees at 9 bases. The CDR3 has 19 amino acids. J lost 2 bases, V lost 4 bases, and 16 bases had no gene match. CDR3 protein: CASSSRWERGAQSTDTQYF. DNA of the CDR3: TGTGCCAGCAGTTCCCGTTGGGAGCGGGGGGCCCAATCCACAGATACGCAGTATTTT.

This clonotype was seen only a few times. The V and J genes are TRBV25-1 and TRBJ2-1, with 12 bases identical to TRBD2. V trimming: 8 bases; J trimming: 4 bases; junction bases outside the gene matches: 9. Germline V gene data show CDR1 as MGHDK and CDR2 as SYGVNS. The CDR3 consists of 16 residues. This chain's CDR3 is CASGGPGLAGYNEQFF. The CDR3 coding sequence is TGTGCCAGCGGAGGTCCGGGACTAGCGGGTTACAATGAGCAGTTCTTC.

J is TRBJ2-5 and V is TRBV7-6; D unclear. V lost 4 bases and J 0 bases, leaving 6 bases between the germline ends. The germline gives CDR1 SGHVS, CDR2 FNYEAQ. This CDR3 region has 13 residues. Here the CDR3 reads CASSSRNQETQYF. The DNA for the CDR3 is TGTGCCAGCAGCTCCCGGAACCAAGAGACCCAGTACTTC.